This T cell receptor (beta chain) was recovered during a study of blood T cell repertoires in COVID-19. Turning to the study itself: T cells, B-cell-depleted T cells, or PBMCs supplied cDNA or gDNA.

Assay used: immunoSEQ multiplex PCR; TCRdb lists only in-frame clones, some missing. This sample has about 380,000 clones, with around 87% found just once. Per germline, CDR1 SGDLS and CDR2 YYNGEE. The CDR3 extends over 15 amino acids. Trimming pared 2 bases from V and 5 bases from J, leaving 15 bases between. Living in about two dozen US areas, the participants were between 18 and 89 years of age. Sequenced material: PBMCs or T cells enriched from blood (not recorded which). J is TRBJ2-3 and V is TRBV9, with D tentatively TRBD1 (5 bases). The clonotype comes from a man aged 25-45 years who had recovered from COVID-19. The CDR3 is CASSVTRVGGDTQYF. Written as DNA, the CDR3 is TGTGCCAGCAGCGTGACCAGGGTCGGTGGAGATACGCAGTATTTT. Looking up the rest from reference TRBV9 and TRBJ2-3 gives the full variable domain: DSGVTQTPKHLITATGQRVTLRCSPRSGDLSVYWYQQSLDQGLQFLIQYYNGEERAKGNILERFSAQQFPDLHSELNLSSLELGDSALYFCASSVTRVGGDTQYFGPGTRLTVL.